One sample yielded the 7 T cell receptor beta chains listed below, sequenced in a study of glioma-infiltrating T cells. TCR alpha and beta CDR3 regions were amplified from RNA using iRepertoire nested multiplex PCR. MiXCR, applied by TCRdb to the multiplex PCR reads, yields one record per CDR3 protein. This table holds some 160,000 distinct CDR3 sequences, around 45% found once. Sequenced material: glioma tissue, nonneoplastic brain tissue, or PBMCs (not recorded which). The receptors come from a human donor with low-grade glioma or glioblastoma, undergoing nonglioma brain surgery, or in good health (not recorded which).

In this sample, this clonotype turned up many times. V is TRBV6-1 and J is TRBJ2-3, with 10 nucleotides matching TRBD2. CDR3 length equals 17 residues. The germline gives CDR1 MNHNS, CDR2 SASEGT. V was clipped by 5 bases and J by 3 bases; unmatched bases: 11. DNA for the CDR3: TGTGCCAGCAGTAGATCCGGGACTAGCGTTATTACAGATACGCAGTATTTT. Amino acid sequence: CASSRSGTSVITDTQYF.

With respect to this clonotype: A much more abundant neighbour one base away suggests this may be a read error. The CDR3 spells CASMMSGLAGEAQYF. DNA for the CDR3: TGTGCCAGCATGATGAGTGGACTCGCCGGGGAGGCCCAGTACTTC. V is TRBV6-2 or TRBV6-3 and J is TRBJ2-5; tentative D call: TRBD2 (6 bases). CDR1 is MNHEY, CDR2 SVGEGT, per germline. Trimming removed 7 bases at V and 9 bases at J, with 24 bases between. The CDR3 has 15 amino acids.

This clonotype was observed a few times. This chain joins TRBV18 and TRBJ2-5; TRBD1 aligns across 9 bases. V trimming: 6 bases; J trimming: 2 bases; junction bases outside the gene matches: 7. From germline, CDR1 is KGHSH and CDR2 LQKENI. The CDR3 length is 15 residues. For the CDR3, the DNA is TGTGCCAGCTCCCAGGACAGGGGCCGACAAGAGACCCAGTACTTC. It is translated as CASSQDRGRQETQYF.

Notes on this clonotype: A read error may explain this, as a much larger clone is one base away. V gene TRBV5-1 combines with J gene TRBJ2-3; D is uncertain. This CDR3 comprises 12 residues. The germline V gene encodes CDR1 SGHRS and CDR2 YFSETQ. CDR3 bases: TGCGCCAGCAGATTGGAAGAAGATACGCAGTATTTT. Encoded protein: CASRLEEDTQYF.

About this clonotype itself: This may stem from a read error, because a much larger clone lies one nucleotide away. This chain connects TRBV7-6 to TRBJ1-4, with D unresolved. The CDR3 extends over 13 amino acids. CDR1 and CDR2 from the germline V gene are SGHVS and FNYEAQ. Here the CDR3 DNA reads TGTGCCAGCAGCTTAGTGCAGGACGAAAAACTGGTTTTT. This codes for CASSLVQDEKLVF.

This clonotype was seen at least ten times. The J gene is TRBJ1-1, the V gene TRBV20-1; TRBD1 might be the D (5 bases). The V and J ends lost 7 bases and 10 bases respectively, with 19 bases between them. The CDR3 sequence is 12 residues long. Germline CDR1 DFQATT, CDR2 SNEGSKA (reference sequence). The CDR3 loop is CSVPGPGRGAFF. CDR3 bases: TGCAGTGTCCCAGGGCCGGGACGGGGAGCTTTCTTT.

To note about this clonotype: A much larger clonotype is one base distant, so this may be a read error. The rearrangement uses TRBV6-1 and TRBJ2-3, with D perhaps matching TRBD1 (5 bases). Germline V gene data show CDR1 as MNHNS and CDR2 as SASEGT. The CDR3 covers 12 residues. The CDR3 spells CAISEGEDTQYF. DNA of the CDR3: TGTGCCATCAGTGAAGGGGAAGATACGCAGTATTTT.